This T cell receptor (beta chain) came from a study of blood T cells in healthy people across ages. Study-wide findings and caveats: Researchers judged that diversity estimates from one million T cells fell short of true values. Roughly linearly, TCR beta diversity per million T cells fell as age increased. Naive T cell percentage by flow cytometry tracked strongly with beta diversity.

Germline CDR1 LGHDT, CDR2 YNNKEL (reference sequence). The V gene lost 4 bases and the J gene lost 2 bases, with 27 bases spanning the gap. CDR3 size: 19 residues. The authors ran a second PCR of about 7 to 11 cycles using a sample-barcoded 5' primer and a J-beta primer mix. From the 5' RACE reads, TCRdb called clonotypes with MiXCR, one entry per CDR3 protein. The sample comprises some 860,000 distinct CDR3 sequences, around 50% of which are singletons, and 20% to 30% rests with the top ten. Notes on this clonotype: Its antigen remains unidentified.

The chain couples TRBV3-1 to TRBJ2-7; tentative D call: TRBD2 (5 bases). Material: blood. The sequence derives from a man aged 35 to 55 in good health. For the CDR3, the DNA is TGTGCCAGCAGCCCTCAACTAGGTTACCCTTCCCTTAATACCTACGAGCAGTACTTC. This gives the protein CASSPQLGYPSLNTYEQYF.